This T cell receptor (beta chain) was observed in a study of low-dose radiotherapy and immunotherapy resistance in tumors. Time point meaning: before trial treatment. Both TCRalpha and TCRbeta chains were reverse transcribed with V-gene-specific primers. Both a constant-region primer and a V-primer adapter served to amplify TCRs across roughly 20 PCR cycles. MiXCR, run by TCRdb on the reads, gives a single entry per CDR3 protein. Counted here are more than 70,000 distinct CDR3 sequences, around a third occurring once; the ten biggest clones make up over 8.5%. This clonotype has at least ten counts. V was pared by 7 bases and J by 7 bases, with 11 bases between. The CDR3 is 11 amino acids. Germline V lookup: CDR1 SGHKS, CDR2 YYEKEE (reference sequence).

The receptor was derived from a female donor with ovarian cancer. This chain connects TRBV5-5 to TRBJ1-1; D gene unclear. The sample consisted of PBMCs, taken before treatment. The CDR3 protein is CASGVAFEAFF. The CDR3 DNA reads TGTGCCAGCGGGGTAGCCTTTGAAGCTTTCTTT.